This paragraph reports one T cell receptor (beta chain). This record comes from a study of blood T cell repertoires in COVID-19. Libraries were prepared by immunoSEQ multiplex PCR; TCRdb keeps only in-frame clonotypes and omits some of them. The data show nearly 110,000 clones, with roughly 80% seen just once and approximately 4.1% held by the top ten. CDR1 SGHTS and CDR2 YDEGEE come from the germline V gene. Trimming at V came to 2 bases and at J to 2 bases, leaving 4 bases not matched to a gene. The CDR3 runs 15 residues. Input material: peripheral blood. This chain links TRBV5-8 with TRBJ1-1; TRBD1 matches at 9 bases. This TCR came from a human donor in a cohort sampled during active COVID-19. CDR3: CASSFSTGGNTEAFF. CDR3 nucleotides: TGTGCCAGCAGCTTTTCGACAGGGGGAAACACTGAAGCTTTCTTT.